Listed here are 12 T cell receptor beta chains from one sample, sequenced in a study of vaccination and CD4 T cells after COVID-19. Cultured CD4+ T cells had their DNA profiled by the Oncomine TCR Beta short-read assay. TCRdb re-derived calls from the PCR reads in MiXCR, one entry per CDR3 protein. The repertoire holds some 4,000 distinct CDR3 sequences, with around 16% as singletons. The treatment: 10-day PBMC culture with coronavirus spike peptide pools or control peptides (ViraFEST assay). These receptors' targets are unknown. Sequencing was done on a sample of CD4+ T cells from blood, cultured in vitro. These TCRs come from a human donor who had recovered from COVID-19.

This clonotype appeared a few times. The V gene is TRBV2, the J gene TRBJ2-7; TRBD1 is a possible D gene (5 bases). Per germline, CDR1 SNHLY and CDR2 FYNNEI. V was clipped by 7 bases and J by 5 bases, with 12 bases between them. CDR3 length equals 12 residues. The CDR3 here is CASKQGYHEQYF. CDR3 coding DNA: TGTGCCAGCAAGCAGGGATACCACGAGCAGTACTTC.

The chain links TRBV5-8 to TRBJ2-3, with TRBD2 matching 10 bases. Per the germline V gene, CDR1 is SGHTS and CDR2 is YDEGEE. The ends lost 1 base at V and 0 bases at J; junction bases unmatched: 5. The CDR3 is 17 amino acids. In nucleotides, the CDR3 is TGTGCCAGCAGCTTGCTAGCGGGGGCCCTTAGCACAGATACGCAGTATTTT. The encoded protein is CASSLLAGALSTDTQYF.

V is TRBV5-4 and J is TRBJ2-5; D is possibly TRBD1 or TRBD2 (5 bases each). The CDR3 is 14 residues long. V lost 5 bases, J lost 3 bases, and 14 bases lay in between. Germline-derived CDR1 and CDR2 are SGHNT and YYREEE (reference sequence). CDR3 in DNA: TGTGCCAGCAGTTATTTCGGGACGGAAGAGACCCAGTACTTC. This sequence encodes CASSYFGTEETQYF.

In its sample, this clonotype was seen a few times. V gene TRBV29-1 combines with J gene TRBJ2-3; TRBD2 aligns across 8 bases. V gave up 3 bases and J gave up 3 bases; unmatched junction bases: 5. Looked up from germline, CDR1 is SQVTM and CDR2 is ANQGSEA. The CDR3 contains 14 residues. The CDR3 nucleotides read TGCAGCGTTGATTACGGGGGGGGGACAGATACGCAGTATTTT. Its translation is CSVDYGGGTDTQYF.

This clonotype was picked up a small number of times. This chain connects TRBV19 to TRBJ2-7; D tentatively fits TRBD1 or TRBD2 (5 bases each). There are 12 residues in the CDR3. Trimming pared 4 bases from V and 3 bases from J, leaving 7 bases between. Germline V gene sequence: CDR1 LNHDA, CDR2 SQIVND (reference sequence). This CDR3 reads CASSRDLYEQYF. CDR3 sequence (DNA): TGTGCCAGTAGTAGGGACCTCTACGAGCAGTACTTC.

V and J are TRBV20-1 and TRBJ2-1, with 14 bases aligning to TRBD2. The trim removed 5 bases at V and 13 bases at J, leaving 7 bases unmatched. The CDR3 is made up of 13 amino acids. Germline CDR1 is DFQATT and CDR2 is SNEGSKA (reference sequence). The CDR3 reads CSASRTSGGLQFF. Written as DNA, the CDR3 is TGCAGTGCTTCTAGGACTAGCGGGGGGTTACAGTTCTTC.

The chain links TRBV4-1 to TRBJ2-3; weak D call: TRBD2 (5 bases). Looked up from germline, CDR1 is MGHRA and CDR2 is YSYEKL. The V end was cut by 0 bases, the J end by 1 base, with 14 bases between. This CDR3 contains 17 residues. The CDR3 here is CASSQDYGEHRTDTQYF. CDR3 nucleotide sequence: TGCGCCAGCAGCCAAGATTACGGGGAGCACCGCACAGATACGCAGTATTTT.

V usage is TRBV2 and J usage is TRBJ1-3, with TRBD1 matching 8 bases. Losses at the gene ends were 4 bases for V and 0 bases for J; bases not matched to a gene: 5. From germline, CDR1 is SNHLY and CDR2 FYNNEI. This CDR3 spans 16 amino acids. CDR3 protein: CASSGDRTDSGNTIYF. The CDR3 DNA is TGTGCCAGCAGTGGGGACAGGACAGACTCTGGAAACACCATATATTTT.

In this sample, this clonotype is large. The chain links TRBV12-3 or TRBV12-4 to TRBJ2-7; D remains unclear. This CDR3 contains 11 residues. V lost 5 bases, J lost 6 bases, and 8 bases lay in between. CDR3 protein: CASSIYSEQYF. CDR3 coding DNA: TGTGCCAGCAGTATATACTCCGAGCAGTACTTC.

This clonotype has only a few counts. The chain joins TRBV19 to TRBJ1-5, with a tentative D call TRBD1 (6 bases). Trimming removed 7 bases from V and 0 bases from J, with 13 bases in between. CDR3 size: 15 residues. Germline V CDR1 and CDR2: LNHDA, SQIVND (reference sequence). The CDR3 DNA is TGTGCCAGTATCCGGGACATAACTAGCAATCAGCCCCAGCATTTT. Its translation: CASIRDITSNQPQHF.

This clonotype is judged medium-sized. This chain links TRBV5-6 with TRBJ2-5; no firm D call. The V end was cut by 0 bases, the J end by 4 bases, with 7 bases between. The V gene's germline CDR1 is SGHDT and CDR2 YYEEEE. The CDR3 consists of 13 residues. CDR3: CASSLDNRETQYF. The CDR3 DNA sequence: TGTGCCAGCAGCTTGGACAATCGAGAGACCCAGTACTTC. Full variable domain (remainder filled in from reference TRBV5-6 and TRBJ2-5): DAGVTQSPTHLIKTRGQQVTLRCSPKSGHDTVSWYQQALGQGPQFIFQYYEEEERQRGNFPDRFSGHQFPNYSSELNVNALLLGDSALYLCASSLDNRETQYFGPGTRLLVL.

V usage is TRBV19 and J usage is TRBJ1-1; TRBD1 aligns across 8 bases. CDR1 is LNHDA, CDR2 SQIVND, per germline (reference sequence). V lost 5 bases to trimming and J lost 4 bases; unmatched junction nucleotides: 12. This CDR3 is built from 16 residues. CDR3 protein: CASSQLTGARSTEAFF. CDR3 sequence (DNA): TGTGCCAGTAGTCAACTGACAGGGGCCCGGAGCACTGAAGCTTTCTTT.